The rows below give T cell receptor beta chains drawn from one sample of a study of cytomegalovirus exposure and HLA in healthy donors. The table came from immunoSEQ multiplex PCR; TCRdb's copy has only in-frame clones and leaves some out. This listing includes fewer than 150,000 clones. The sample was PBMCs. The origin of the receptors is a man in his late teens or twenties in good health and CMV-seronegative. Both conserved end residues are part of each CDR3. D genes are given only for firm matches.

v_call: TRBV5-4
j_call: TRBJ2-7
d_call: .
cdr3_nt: TGTGCCAGCAGCTTTGGAGGGGACTTGCTCTCCTACGAGCAGTACTTC
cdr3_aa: CASSFGGDLLSYEQYF

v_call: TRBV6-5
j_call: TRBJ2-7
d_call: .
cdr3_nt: TGTGCCAGCAGTTCATCGACAGGACACTCCTACGAGCAGTACTTC
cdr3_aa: CASSSSTGHSYEQYF

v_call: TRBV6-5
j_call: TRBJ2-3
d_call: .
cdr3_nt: TGTGCCAGCAGTTACGGGGCTAGTAGTAGGCCAGATACGCAGTATTTT
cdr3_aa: CASSYGASSRPDTQYF

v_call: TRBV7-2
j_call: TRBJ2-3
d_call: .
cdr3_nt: TGTGCCAGCAGCTTAGGGACACTCAGTACAGATACGCAGTATTTT
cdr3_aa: CASSLGTLSTDTQYF

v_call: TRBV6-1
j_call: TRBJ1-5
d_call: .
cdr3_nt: TGTGCCGGACGCACGTCCGGGGGTCGGAGTCAGCCCCAGCATTTT
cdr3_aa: CAGRTSGGRSQPQHF

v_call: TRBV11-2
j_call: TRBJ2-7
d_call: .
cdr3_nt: TGTGCCAGCAGCCCTTCATGGACTCGCACCTACGAGCAGTACTTC
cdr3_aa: CASSPSWTRTYEQYF

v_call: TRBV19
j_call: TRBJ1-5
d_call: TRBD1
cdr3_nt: TGTGCCAGTAGTCGACCTACAGGGGTAGGCAATCAGCCCCAGCATTTT
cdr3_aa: CASSRPTGVGNQPQHF

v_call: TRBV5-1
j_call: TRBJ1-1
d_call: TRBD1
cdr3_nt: TGCGCCAGCACGCGAGGAACGGGACAGGTTAAGAACACTGAAGCTTTCTTT
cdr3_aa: CASTRGTGQVKNTEAFF

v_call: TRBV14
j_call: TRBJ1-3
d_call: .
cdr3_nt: TGTGCCAGCAGCCGCCAAGCCGGACAAGGCTCTGGAAACACCATATATTTT
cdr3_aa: CASSRQAGQGSGNTIYF

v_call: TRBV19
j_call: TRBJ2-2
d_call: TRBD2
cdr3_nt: TGTGCCAGTAGTATAGAGGGGAGGGATAAGGTCGGGGAGCTGTTTTTT
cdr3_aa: CASSIEGRDKVGELFF

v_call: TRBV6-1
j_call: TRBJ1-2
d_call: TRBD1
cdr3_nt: TGTGCCAGCAGTGAAGGTGAGGACAGGCCGGATGGCTACACCTTC
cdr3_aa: CASSEGEDRPDGYTF

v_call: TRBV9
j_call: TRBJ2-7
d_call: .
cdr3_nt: TGTGCCAGCAGCGTAGCTAGCGACCTTCCCTACGAGCAGTACTTC
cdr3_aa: CASSVASDLPYEQYF

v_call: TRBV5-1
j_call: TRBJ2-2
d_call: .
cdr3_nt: TGCGCCAGCACCTCAGGGTACACCGGGGAGCTGTTTTTT
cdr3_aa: CASTSGYTGELFF

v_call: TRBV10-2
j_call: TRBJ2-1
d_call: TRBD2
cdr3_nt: TGCGCCACCGACTGGGGGGGCTCCTACAATGAGCAGTTCTTC
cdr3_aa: CATDWGGSYNEQFF

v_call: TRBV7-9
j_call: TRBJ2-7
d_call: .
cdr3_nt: TGTGCCAGCAGCTTCCAGGCCCGCGACGAGCAGTACTTC
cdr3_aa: CASSFQARDEQYF

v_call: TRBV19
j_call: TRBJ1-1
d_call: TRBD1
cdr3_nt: TGTGCCAGTAGTGACTACAGGGGGATGAACACTGAAGCTTTCTTT
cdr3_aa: CASSDYRGMNTEAFF

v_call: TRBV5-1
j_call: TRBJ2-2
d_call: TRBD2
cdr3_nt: TGCGCCAGCAGCTCTGGACTAGCGGGAGGGCCGGGGACCGGGGAGCTGTTTTTT
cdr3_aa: CASSSGLAGGPGTGELFF

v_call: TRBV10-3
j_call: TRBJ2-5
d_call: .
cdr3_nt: TGTGCCATCAGTGAGTCTTTAGGCAGGGCAGGGAAGGAGACCCAGTACTTC
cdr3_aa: CAISESLGRAGKETQYF

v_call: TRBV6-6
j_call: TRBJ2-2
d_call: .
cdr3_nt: TGTGCCAGCAGTTACTCCCAGGGACCCGGGGGGCTGTTTTTT
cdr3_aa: CASSYSQGPGGLFF

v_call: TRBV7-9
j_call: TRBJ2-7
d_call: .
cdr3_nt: TGTGCCAGCAGCCACTTGGGGCTAGGACACTTTCCGTCCGAGCAGTACTTC
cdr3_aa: CASSHLGLGHFPSEQYF

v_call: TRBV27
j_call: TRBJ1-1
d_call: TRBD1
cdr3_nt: TGTGCCAGCAGTTTTAGGGGGCGGGGTGCCACTGAAGCTTTCTTT
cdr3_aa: CASSFRGRGATEAFF

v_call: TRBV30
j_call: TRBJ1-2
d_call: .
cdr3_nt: TGTGCCTGGAGTCACTCGTGGGGGGTTACTAACTATGGCTACACCTTC
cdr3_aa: CAWSHSWGVTNYGYTF

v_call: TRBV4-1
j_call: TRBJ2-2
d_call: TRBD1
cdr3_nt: TGCGCCAGCAGCCGGACTCCGGGACAGGGGGCGAACACCGGGGAGCTGTTTTTT
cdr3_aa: CASSRTPGQGANTGELFF

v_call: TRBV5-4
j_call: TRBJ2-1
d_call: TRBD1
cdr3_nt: TGTGCCAGCAGCTTTTGGACAGGGGGCCAGGGTGAGCAGTTCTTC
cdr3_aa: CASSFWTGGQGEQFF

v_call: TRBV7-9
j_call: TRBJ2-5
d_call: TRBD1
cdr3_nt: TGTGCCAGCAGCTTAACTGGGACAGGGCTGGAGACCCAGTACTTC
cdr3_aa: CASSLTGTGLETQYF

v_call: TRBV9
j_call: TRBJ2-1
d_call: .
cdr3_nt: TGTGCCAGCAGCGTCCAGACAGGCCCCCTGGGGTCCTACAATGAGCAGTTCTTC
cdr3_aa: CASSVQTGPLGSYNEQFF

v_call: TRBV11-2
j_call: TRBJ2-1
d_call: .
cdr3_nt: TGTGCCAGCAGCCGAGGATACGGCTCCTACAATGAGCAGTTCTTC
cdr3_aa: CASSRGYGSYNEQFF

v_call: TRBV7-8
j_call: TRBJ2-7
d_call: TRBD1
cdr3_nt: TGTGCCAGCAGTCCCGGGACAGGGGAGGAGGAGCAGTACTTC
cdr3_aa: CASSPGTGEEEQYF

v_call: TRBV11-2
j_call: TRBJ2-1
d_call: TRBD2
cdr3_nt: TGTGCCAGCAGCTTACAGGGAGGGCGGAATGAGCAGTTCTTC
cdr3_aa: CASSLQGGRNEQFF

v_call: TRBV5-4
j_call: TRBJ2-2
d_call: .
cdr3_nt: TGTGCCAGCAGCTCTATTCAGAACACCGGGGAGCTGTTTTTT
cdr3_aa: CASSSIQNTGELFF

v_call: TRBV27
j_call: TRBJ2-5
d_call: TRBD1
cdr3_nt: TGTGCCAGCGGACTAGGACAGGGGGCATGGGAGACCCAGTACTTC
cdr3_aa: CASGLGQGAWETQYF

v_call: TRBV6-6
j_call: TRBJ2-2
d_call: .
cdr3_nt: TGTGCCAGCAGTTTGAGGACAGAGAACACCGGGGAGCTGTTTTTT
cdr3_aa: CASSLRTENTGELFF

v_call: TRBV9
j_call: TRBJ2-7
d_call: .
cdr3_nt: TGTGCCAGCAGCGCCCCTCTCAGGGAGCAGTACTTC
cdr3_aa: CASSAPLREQYF

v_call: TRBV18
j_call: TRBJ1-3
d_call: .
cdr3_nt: TGTGCCAGCTCACCTCAGGGTTCTGGAAACACCATATATTTT
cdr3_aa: CASSPQGSGNTIYF

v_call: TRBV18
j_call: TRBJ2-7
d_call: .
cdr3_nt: TGTGCCAGCTCACGGGGGACTGGATCCTACGAGCAGTACTTC
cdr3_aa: CASSRGTGSYEQYF

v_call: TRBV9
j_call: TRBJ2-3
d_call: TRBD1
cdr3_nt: TGTGCCAGCAGCGTAGCTTCAGGACAGGCATTGGATACGCAGTATTTT
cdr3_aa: CASSVASGQALDTQYF

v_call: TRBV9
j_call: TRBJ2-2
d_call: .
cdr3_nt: TGTGCCAGCAGAGGAGGGACAGCAAAATACGGGGAGCTGTTTTTT
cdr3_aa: CASRGGTAKYGELFF

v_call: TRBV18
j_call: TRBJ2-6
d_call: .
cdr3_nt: TGTGCCAGCTCAGGACAGTTCTCTGGGGCCAACGTCCTGACTTTC
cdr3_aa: CASSGQFSGANVLTF

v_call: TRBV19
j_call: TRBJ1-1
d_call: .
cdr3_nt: TGTGCCAGTAGTCAGGGCCAGAACACTGAAGCTTTCTTT
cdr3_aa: CASSQGQNTEAFF

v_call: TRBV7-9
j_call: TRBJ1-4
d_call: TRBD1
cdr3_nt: TGTGCCACCCAGGGGGCCGATGAAAAACTGTTTTTT
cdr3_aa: CATQGADEKLFF